This T cell receptor (beta chain) was sequenced in a study of blood T cell repertoires in COVID-19. Using immunoSEQ multiplex PCR, the repertoire was profiled, and TCRdb retains in-frame clones only, with some absent. Among 90,000 to 120,000 clones listed, around 86% were seen once. Trimming removed 6 bases from V and 9 bases from J, with 12 bases in between. There are 13 residues in the CDR3. The recovered donors of Cohort 3 showed two negative PCRs, clearance, or symptom resolution. This TCR came from a woman in her fifties or sixties who had recovered from COVID-19. The sample comprised PBMCs or T cells enriched from blood (not recorded which). V is TRBV12-3 or TRBV12-4 and J is TRBJ1-6, with TRBD1 as a possible D gene (6 bases). For the CDR3, the DNA is TGTGCCAGCAGCCGCAGGGGCAGTTCACCCCTCCACTTT. This translates into CASSRRGSSPLHF.